This passage covers 12 T cell receptor beta chains from one sample sequenced in a study of blood T cell repertoires in COVID-19 (TCRdb year 2020). The library relied on the immunoSEQ multiplex PCR assay. TCRdb's version of the immuneACCESS table is confined to in-frame rearrangements and falls short of the full clone set. An unresolved V gene accounts for under half of the shortfall where checked; the remainder is of unknown origin. Within this sample are approximately 460,000 clones, with approximately 92% of them counted one time only. The ten largest make up 0.8% to 0.9% of the sample. Sequencing was carried out using peripheral blood. The receptors shown here come from a man between 18 and 29 years old with COVID-19, enrolled during active disease.

Turning to this clone: Different DNA sequences within this sample yield the same CDR3. This sequence joins TRBV2 and TRBJ2-7, with D possibly matching TRBD2 (5 bases). The CDR3 loop spans 12 amino acids. Trimming left V 6 bases short and J 3 bases short, with 9 bases between. Germline V gene data show CDR1 as SNHLY and CDR2 as FYNNEI. The CDR3 DNA reads TGTGCCAGCAGCGAACGGGGCTACGAGCAGTACTTC. Translated: CASSERGYEQYF.

The genes are TRBV6-5 and TRBJ1-6; weak D call: TRBD1 (5 bases). V lost 8 bases and J 7 bases, leaving 15 bases between the germline ends. Per germline, CDR1 MNHEY and CDR2 SVGAGI. The CDR3 is 14 residues long. CDR3 in amino acids: CASAKGRGNSPLHF. The CDR3 coding sequence is TGTGCCAGCGCTAAGGGGAGGGGAAATTCACCCCTCCACTTT.

The DNA of the CDR3 is TGTGCCACCGGGTCGGGCGGGAGCATAACCGGGGAGCTGTTTTTT. Encoded protein: CATGSGGSITGELFF. The chain carries TRBV24-1 and TRBJ2-2, with TRBD2 identical over 7 bases. The trim removed 9 bases at V and 5 bases at J, leaving 11 bases unmatched. The CDR3 is 15 residues long. The germline V gene encodes CDR1 KGHDR and CDR2 SFDVKD.

This clone has only one observation. The chain couples TRBV6-6 to TRBJ2-1; no firm D call. This CDR3 is 13 amino acids long. CDR1 is MNHNY, CDR2 SVGAGI, per germline (reference sequence). Trimming removed 3 bases at V and 6 bases at J, with 9 bases between. The CDR3 loop reads CASSYKETNEQFF. CDR3 in DNA: TGTGCCAGCAGTTATAAGGAGACCAATGAGCAGTTCTTC.

The CDR3 reads CASSSGQGRHTGELFF. In DNA form, the CDR3 reads TGTGCCAGCAGCTCTGGACAGGGGCGTCACACCGGGGAGCTGTTTTTT. The V gene is TRBV7-6, the J gene TRBJ2-2; 9 nucleotides match TRBD1. Unmatched junction bases numbered 6, after V lost 4 bases and J lost 3 bases. The germline V gene has CDR1 SGHVS and CDR2 FNYEAQ. This CDR3 is 16 amino acids long. The complete variable domain, with remaining parts taken from reference TRBV7-6 and TRBJ2-2, reads GAGVSQSPRYKVTKRGQDVALRCDPISGHVSLYWYRQALGQGPEFLTYFNYEAQQDKSGLPNDRFSAERPEGSISTLTIQRTEQRDSAMYRCASSSGQGRHTGELFFGEGSRLTVL.

The V and J genes are TRBV9 and TRBJ2-7; 14 nucleotides line up with TRBD2. Germline V gives CDR1 SGDLS, CDR2 YYNGEE. After removal of 7 bases from V and 4 bases from J, the junction contained 10 bases not matched to a gene. CDR3 length: 16 residues. The CDR3, as DNA: TGTGCCAGCGCCACCGGGACTAGCGGGAGTATGTACGAGCAGTACTTC. Amino acids: CASATGTSGSMYEQYF.

The chain is built from TRBV11-2 and TRBJ1-6; 7 bases agree with TRBD1. This CDR3 is built from 14 residues. From germline, CDR1 is SGHAT and CDR2 FQNNGV. J lost 6 bases, V lost 4 bases, and 3 bases had no gene match. The CDR3 here is CASSWGQTNSPLHF. In DNA, the CDR3 is TGTGCCAGCAGCTGGGGACAGACTAATTCACCCCTCCACTTT. Drawing the rest from reference TRBV11-2 and TRBJ1-6, the complete variable domain is EAGVAQSPRYKIIEKRQSVAFWCNPISGHATLYWYQQILGQGPKLLIQFQNNGVVDDSQLPKDRFSAERLKGVDSTLKIQPAKLEDSAVYLCASSWGQTNSPLHFGNGTRLTVT.

The chain employs TRBV7-9 and TRBJ1-6; D gene ambiguous. Germline assignment: CDR1 SEHNR and CDR2 FQNEAQ (reference sequence). CDR3 length: 15 residues. Trimming took 5 bases from V and 7 from J, leaving 15 bases between them. CDR3 sequence reads: CASSLVSHKNSPLHF. In nucleotides, the CDR3 is TGTGCCAGCAGCCTAGTTAGCCACAAAAATTCACCCCTCCACTTT.

The genes are TRBV7-2 and TRBJ2-3; 15 positions agree with TRBD2. The V segment lost 5 bases and the J segment 2 bases; nucleotides outside the gene matches: 11. CDR3 size: 19 residues. CDR1 is SGHTA, CDR2 FQGNSA, per germline. This CDR3 reads CASSPPFGLAGGPTDTQYF. The CDR3 coding sequence is TGTGCCAGCAGCCCCCCATTCGGACTAGCGGGGGGGCCCACAGATACGCAGTATTTT. The entire variable domain, with the rest obtained from reference TRBV7-2 and TRBJ2-3, is as follows: GAGVSQSPSNKVTEKGKDVELRCDPISGHTALYWYRQSLGQGLEFLIYFQGNSAPDKSGLPSDRFSAERTGGSVSTLTIQRTQQEDSAVYLCASSPPFGLAGGPTDTQYFGPGTRLTVL.

The chain is built from TRBV30 and TRBJ2-5; perhaps TRBD1 as D (6 bases). This CDR3 comprises 15 residues. The germline CDR1 and CDR2 sequences are GTSNPN and SVGIG (reference sequence). Trimming cost V 1 base and J 1 base, with 13 bases left between them. The CDR3 DNA reads as TGTGCCTGGAGTGAAGGCAGGGGAATCCAAGAGACCCAGTACTTC. Protein sequence: CAWSEGRGIQETQYF.

The rearrangement joins TRBV7-2 to TRBJ1-1; the D is unclear. This CDR3 region has 11 residues. Trimming removed 7 bases from V and 7 bases from J, with 10 bases in between. CDR1 is SGHTA and CDR2 is FQGNSA in the germline V gene. The CDR3 nucleotides are TGTGCCAGCACCCCCCGGTATGAAGCTTTCTTT. Protein sequence: CASTPRYEAFF.

This clone came up once. V gene TRBV10-3 combines with J gene TRBJ2-7; 10 bases align to TRBD1. With V trimmed by 3 bases and J by 5 bases, 4 bases remained unmatched. This CDR3 is built from 14 residues. Germline V gene data show CDR1 as ENHRY and CDR2 as SYGVKD. This CDR3 is CAISDVDRGNEQYF. DNA of the CDR3: TGTGCCATCAGTGACGTGGACAGGGGGAACGAGCAGTACTTC.